The rows below give T cell receptor beta chains drawn from one sample of a study of T cell repertoires in cytomegalovirus infection. TCRdb reprocessed the reads via MiXCR and lists one record per CDR3 protein. The sample has almost 500,000 distinct CDR3 sequences; approximately 11% are singletons. The sequenced material came from PBMCs. The receptors shown here come from a human donor in good health (CMV status not recorded). Some clones in this sample may be carry-over from other donors' samples. Both conserved end residues are part of each CDR3. A D gene is named only where the DNA matches it firmly. The size of a clone is reported for some rows only, either as once, few or many, or as a class for expanded clones.

>TRBJ2-7|-|many|TRBV12-5
CASGLVLGQDAYEQYF
TGTGCTAGTGGTTTGGTACTAGGGCAGGATGCCTACGAGCAGTACTTC
>TRBJ2-2|-|many|TRBV7-3
CASSSSSSGELFF
TGTGCCAGCAGCTCCTCGTCGTCAGGGGAGCTGTTTTTT
>TRBJ2-7|TRBD1|many|TRBV6-1
CASSRQGVGTYEQYF
TGTGCCAGCAGTCGACAGGGCGTCGGGACCTACGAGCAGTACTTC
>TRBJ2-7|-|-|TRBV29-1
CSVNDSYEQYF
TGCAGCGTAAATGATTCCTACGAGCAGTACTTC
>TRBJ2-5|-|-|TRBV5-5
CASSWVGATEETQYF
TGTGCCAGCAGCTGGGTAGGCGCCACGGAAGAGACCCAGTACTTC
>TRBJ1-5|-|few|TRBV9
CASSSGELNQPQHF
TGTGCCAGCAGCTCGGGGGAGTTAAATCAGCCCCAGCATTTT
>TRBJ2-7|-|-|TRBV7-9
CASTPTGLEQYF
TGTGCCAGCACTCCAACAGGGCTCGAGCAGTACTTC
>TRBJ2-1|TRBD2|many|TRBV6-6
CASSYSMAGGQHEQFF
TGTGCCAGCAGTTACTCGATGGCGGGGGGGCAGCATGAGCAGTTCTTC
>TRBJ2-7|-|-|TRBV12-3/TRBV12-4
CASSPWARGTYEQYF
TGTGCCAGCAGCCCTTGGGCCAGGGGCACCTACGAGCAGTACTTC
>TRBJ2-5|-|few|TRBV23-1
CASSQSEFPEETQYF
TGCGCCAGCAGTCAATCAGAGTTCCCCGAAGAGACCCAGTACTTC
>TRBJ1-2|TRBD1|few|TRBV3-1
CASSPLAGGEDYGYTF
TGTGCCAGCAGCCCCTTGGCAGGGGGCGAGGACTATGGCTACACCTTC
>TRBJ2-2|-|-|TRBV14
CASSQVWTGELFF
TGTGCCAGCAGCCAAGTTTGGACCGGGGAGCTGTTTTTT
>TRBJ2-5|TRBD1|-|TRBV5-1
CASSWQGAQETQYF
TGCGCCAGCAGCTGGCAGGGGGCGCAGGAGACCCAGTACTTC
>TRBJ2-5|-|many|TRBV5-4
CASSLEHQGQETQYF
TGTGCCAGCAGCTTGGAACATCAGGGCCAAGAGACCCAGTACTTC
>TRBJ2-7|-|-|TRBV29-1
CSVEQVNSYEQYF
TGCAGCGTTGAACAGGTTAACTCCTACGAGCAGTACTTC
>TRBJ2-3|-|-|TRBV3-1
CASSHGTKDTQYF
TGTGCCAGCAGCCACGGGACGAAAGATACGCAGTATTTT
>TRBJ2-7|TRBD1|many|TRBV7-6
CASSSGTGGLYEQYF
TGTGCCAGCAGCTCCGGGACAGGGGGCTTGTACGAGCAGTACTTC
>TRBJ2-2|-|few|TRBV19
CASSTRTASNTGELFF
TGTGCCAGTAGTACTCGGACAGCATCGAACACCGGGGAGCTGTTTTTT
>TRBJ2-2|-|many|TRBV2
CASSVGGNTGELFF
TGTGCCAGCAGTGTCGGGGGGAACACCGGGGAGCTGTTTTTT
>TRBJ1-6|-|many|TRBV7-2
CASAGAGDSSYNSPLHF
TGTGCCAGCGCGGGGGCAGGCGATAGCTCCTATAATTCACCCCTCCACTTT
>TRBJ2-3|TRBD2|many|TRBV11-2
CASSLLLAGGRTDTQYF
TGTGCCAGCAGCTTGTTACTAGCGGGAGGCCGCACAGATACGCAGTATTTT
>TRBJ2-4|-|many|TRBV7-2
CASSSQGIAKNIQYF
TGTGCCAGCAGCTCACAGGGAATAGCCAAAAACATTCAGTACTTC
>TRBJ2-5|-|few|TRBV2
CASGAGDQETQYF
TGTGCCAGCGGAGCGGGTGATCAAGAGACCCAGTACTTC
>TRBJ1-4|-|many|TRBV7-8
CASRLDRYNEKLFF
TGTGCCAGCAGATTGGACAGATATAATGAAAAACTGTTTTTT
>TRBJ1-6|-|many|TRBV5-4
CASGDGNSPLHF
TGTGCCAGTGGGGACGGGAATTCACCCCTCCACTTT
>TRBJ2-1|TRBD2|many|TRBV6-5
CATFTSGRVDEQFF
TGTGCCACCTTCACTAGCGGGAGGGTCGATGAGCAGTTCTTC
>TRBJ1-4|-|few|TRBV28
CASRPTGTQNEKLFF
TGTGCCAGCAGACCCACCGGGACACAGAATGAAAAACTGTTTTTT
>TRBJ2-2|TRBD2|many|TRBV7-9
CASSFRGAGTGELFF
TGTGCCAGCAGCTTCCGAGGAGCGGGGACCGGGGAGCTGTTTTTT
>TRBJ2-4|-|few|TRBV20-1
CSARGRQGLAKNIQYF
TGCAGTGCTAGAGGGCGGCAGGGCCTAGCCAAAAACATTCAGTACTTC
>TRBJ2-7|TRBD1|many|TRBV6-5
CASSYSPGTGVYEQYF
TGTGCCAGCAGTTACTCCCCCGGGACAGGGGTTTACGAGCAGTACTTC